These 22 T cell receptor beta chains were sequenced from one sample in a study of cytomegalovirus exposure and HLA in healthy donors. Both 60 Vbeta primers and 13 Jbeta primers went into the PCR. Sequenced by immunoSEQ multiplex PCR; TCRdb stores in-frame clones only, minus some. The repertoire holds 150,000 to 200,000 clones, with roughly 80% as singletons. The sample was PBMCs. Receptors originate from a female donor in good health and CMV-seronegative.

The chain couples TRBV5-6 to TRBJ2-7, with a weak D call TRBD1 (5 bases). The CDR3 has 15 residues. With 2 bases removed from V and 2 bases from J, the gap between germline ends came to 14 bases. The germline V gene has CDR1 SGHDT and CDR2 YYEEEE. The CDR3 DNA reads TGTGCCAGCAGCTTTGCGGCAGGGTGGACCTACGAGCAGTACTTC. The encoded protein is CASSFAAGWTYEQYF.

The chain's CDR3 is CASTAITGLSNQPQHF. CDR3 nucleotides: TGTGCCAGCACCGCTATTACAGGGCTTAGCAATCAGCCCCAGCATTTT. The chain links TRBV28 to TRBJ1-5; maybe TRBD1 (6 bases). Trimming took 7 bases from V and 0 from J, leaving 16 bases between them. The CDR3 totals 16 residues. Germline-derived CDR1 and CDR2 are MDHEN and SYDVKM.

The V gene is TRBV30, the J gene TRBJ2-3; TRBD1 matches at 7 bases. The V segment lost 5 bases and the J segment 0 bases; nucleotides outside the gene matches: 14. Germline V gene data show CDR1 as GTSNPN and CDR2 as SVGIG (reference sequence). This CDR3 is 17 amino acids long. CDR3 sequence: CAWEGAPSATSTDTQYF. The DNA of the CDR3 is TGTGCCTGGGAGGGGGCGCCGAGCGCAACAAGCACAGATACGCAGTATTTT.

The J gene is TRBJ2-5, the V gene TRBV6-6, with D perhaps TRBD2 (5 bases). Deletions cut 5 bases from V and 2 bases from J, with 12 bases between. Germline assignment: CDR1 MNHNY and CDR2 SVGAGI (reference sequence). This CDR3 comprises 14 residues. This CDR3 reads CASSLEWRQETQYF. The CDR3 DNA reads as TGTGCCAGCAGTCTCGAGTGGAGGCAAGAGACCCAGTACTTC.

This sequence joins TRBV6-5 and TRBJ1-2, with a possible D match to TRBD1 (5 bases). The CDR3 has 16 residues. Trimming pared 2 bases from V and 8 bases from J, leaving 21 bases between. The germline CDR1 and CDR2 sequences are MNHEY and SVGAGI. This CDR3 is CASSYATERVYRGYTF. CDR3 in DNA: TGTGCCAGCAGTTACGCGACAGAAAGGGTATATAGGGGCTACACCTTC.

V usage is TRBV7-9 and J usage is TRBJ2-1; 9 nucleotides match TRBD2. V shed 6 bases and J 6 bases; nucleotides not matched to a gene: 9. The germline V gene encodes CDR1 SEHNR and CDR2 FQNEAQ (reference sequence). The CDR3 extends over 15 amino acids. As DNA, the CDR3 is TGTGCCAGCAGTCCCTATAGCGGGAGCGGCAATGAGCAGTTCTTC. Protein sequence: CASSPYSGSGNEQFF.

The chain employs TRBV7-2 and TRBJ2-7; 12 bases agree with TRBD2. Germline V gene lookup returns CDR1 SGHTA and CDR2 FQGNSA. The CDR3 spans 17 residues. The trim removed 4 bases at V and 5 bases at J, leaving 12 bases unmatched. This CDR3 reads CASSSWGGASGRDEQYF. The CDR3, as DNA: TGTGCCAGCAGCTCATGGGGAGGGGCTAGCGGGAGGGACGAGCAGTACTTC.

This clone was seen a handful of times. The J gene is TRBJ1-2, the V gene TRBV27; 7 bases agree with TRBD1. With V trimmed by 5 bases and J by 4 bases, 4 bases remained unmatched. The CDR3 runs to 13 residues. The germline CDR1 and CDR2 sequences are MNHEY and SMNVEV (reference sequence). The CDR3: CASSPGQPYGYTF. CDR3 DNA: TGTGCCAGCAGTCCGGGACAGCCCTATGGCTACACCTTC.

The chain links TRBV7-3 to TRBJ2-5; 8 bases match TRBD2. V lost 5 bases and J lost 5; bases outside the gene matches: 16. CDR1 is SGHTA and CDR2 is FQGTGA in the germline V gene. The CDR3 extends over 17 amino acids. Here the CDR3 DNA reads TGTGCCAGCAGCCCGGGTGGGATGGCGGGGGGCCGGGAGACCCAGTACTTC. It yields the protein CASSPGGMAGGRETQYF.

The chain combines TRBV5-1 with TRBJ2-5, with TRBD2 matching 10 bases. With 0 bases clipped from V and 5 bases from J, the junction kept 10 bases outside the gene matches. This CDR3 spans 17 amino acids. Germline values: CDR1 SGHRS, CDR2 YFSETQ. The CDR3 DNA reads as TGCGCCAGCAGCTTGGTTGAGAGCGGGAGGGCCTGGGAGACCCAGTACTTC. Its protein product is CASSLVESGRAWETQYF.

This chain connects TRBV9 to TRBJ2-7; weak D call: TRBD2 (7 bases). Germline V gives CDR1 SGDLS, CDR2 YYNGEE. The CDR3 totals 15 residues. The V end lost 0 bases, the J end lost 1 base, and 11 bases lay between the germline ends. The CDR3: CASSVEGGGSYEQYF. As DNA, the CDR3 is TGTGCCAGCAGCGTAGAAGGGGGGGGGTCCTACGAGCAGTACTTC.

The V gene is TRBV4-1, the J gene TRBJ2-1; 13 nucleotides align to TRBD2. Germline V gene data show CDR1 as MGHRA and CDR2 as YSYEKL. This CDR3 has 19 residues. The junction had 7 bases not matched to a gene; V was cut back by 0 bases and J by 2 bases. CDR3 in DNA: TGCGCCAGCAGCCAAGATTCCCGACTAGCGGGAGGCCCCTACAATGAGCAGTTCTTC. It yields the protein CASSQDSRLAGGPYNEQFF.

Relative to its sample, this clone is medium-sized. The chain is built from TRBV7-3 and TRBJ2-7, with D possibly matching TRBD2 (8 bases). Trimming cost V 2 bases and J 1 base, with 18 bases left between them. This CDR3 region has 17 residues. The germline CDR1 and CDR2 sequences are SGHTA and FQGTGA. This chain's CDR3 is CASSLSTGGTASYEQYF. In DNA, the CDR3 is TGTGCCAGCAGCTTATCGACGGGGGGGACAGCTTCCTACGAGCAGTACTTC.

The rearrangement uses TRBV1 and TRBJ2-1; the DNA was not used to check the table's D call, TRBD1. TRBV1 is noted as a pseudogene. The CDR3 runs to 16 residues. Written as DNA, the CDR3 is TGCACCAGCAGCCAAGATCGGCAGGGGGGCGGCAATGAGCAGTTCTTC. It codes for CTSSQDRQGGGNEQFF.

The chain couples TRBV6-5 to TRBJ1-2; D is perhaps TRBD1 (5 bases). CDR1 MNHEY and CDR2 SVGAGI come from the germline V gene. With 8 bases removed from V and 8 bases from J, the gap between germline ends came to 18 bases. The CDR3 sequence is 13 residues long. The CDR3 DNA sequence: TGTGCCAGCGCCAGGGAGGGGTTCGGCGGCTACACCTTC. Protein: CASAREGFGGYTF.

The chain links TRBV6-4 to TRBJ2-5; weak D call: TRBD2 (7 bases). The CDR3 has 15 amino acids. V was clipped by 0 bases and J by 4 bases, with 12 bases between them. Germline V gene data show CDR1 as MRHNA and CDR2 as SNTAGT. The CDR3: CASSDSTGGPETQYF. CDR3 in DNA: TGTGCCAGCAGTGACTCGACGGGGGGCCCAGAGACCCAGTACTTC.

V gene TRBV4-2 combines with J gene TRBJ2-7; 9 bases fit TRBD1. This CDR3 has 15 residues. In germline, CDR1 is LGHNA, CDR2 YNFKEQ. J lost 2 bases, V lost 4 bases, and 6 bases had no gene match. The CDR3 protein is CASSPGDRETYEQYF. CDR3 in DNA: TGTGCCAGCAGCCCCGGGGACAGGGAAACCTACGAGCAGTACTTC.

This rearrangement joins TRBV28 to TRBJ2-7; D is undetermined. Trimming cost V 6 bases and J 3 bases, with 12 bases left between them. The CDR3 has 13 amino acids. Per the germline V gene, CDR1 is MDHEN and CDR2 is SYDVKM. The CDR3 protein is CASSLSANYEQYF. The CDR3 coding sequence is TGTGCCAGCAGCCTCTCCGCGAACTACGAGCAGTACTTC. Variable domain in full (rest from reference TRBV28 and TRBJ2-7): DVKVTQSSRYLVKRTGEKVFLECVQDMDHENMFWYRQDPGLGLRLIYFSYDVKMKEKGDIPEGYSVSREKKERFSLILESASTNQTSMYLCASSLSANYEQYFGPGTRLTVT.

This clone occurred a few times. The chain uses TRBV10-3 and TRBJ2-7; TRBD1 matches 10 bases. The CDR3 has 14 amino acids. Germline values: CDR1 ENHRY, CDR2 SYGVKD. V trimming: 8 bases; J trimming: 3 bases; junction bases outside the gene matches: 7. The CDR3 loop reads CAIALGQGSYEQYF. For the CDR3, the DNA is TGTGCCATCGCTCTGGGACAGGGGAGCTACGAGCAGTACTTC.

The gene calls are TRBV27 and TRBJ2-7, with 14 bases aligning to TRBD2. The germline gives CDR1 MNHEY, CDR2 SMNVEV (reference sequence). Losses at the gene ends were 4 bases for V and 6 bases for J; bases not matched to a gene: 5. The CDR3 spans 15 residues. CDR3 in amino acids: CASSYSTSGGAEQYF. CDR3 DNA: TGTGCCAGCAGTTACTCGACTAGCGGGGGGGCCGAGCAGTACTTC.

Notes on this clone: The identical CDR3 is also encoded by other nucleotide sequences in the sample. The CDR3 is CSVGQMNTEAFF. The CDR3 DNA is TGCAGCGTGGGACAGATGAACACTGAAGCTTTCTTT. This chain joins TRBV29-1 and TRBJ1-1, with TRBD1 matching 7 bases. The CDR3 spans 12 residues. The V segment lost 6 bases and the J segment 0 bases; nucleotides outside the gene matches: 1. The V gene's germline CDR1 is SQVTM and CDR2 ANQGSEA.

V usage is TRBV18 and J usage is TRBJ1-4, with D possibly matching TRBD1 (5 bases). This CDR3 has 15 residues. The V and J ends lost 1 base and 2 bases respectively, with 8 bases between them. The V gene's germline CDR1 is KGHSH and CDR2 LQKENI. This CDR3 reads CASSPQGLTNEKLFF. For the CDR3, the DNA is TGTGCCAGCTCACCACAGGGGCTCACTAATGAAAAACTGTTTTTT.